The 15 T cell receptor beta chains in this list originate from one sample, sequenced in a study of T cell responses to AZD1222 COVID-19 vaccine (dated by TCRdb to the early 2020s). The sample's time point label, decoded: about 28 days (+/-7) after the second vaccine dose. Libraries were prepared through the immunoSEQ multiplex PCR assay. The source is immuneACCESS, and TCRdb retained only in-frame sequences with V and J called. Part of the clones is not carried over; for the studies checked, unresolved V genes explain less than half of this, and the remainder is unexplained. The sample yields approximately 150,000 clones; 70% to 90% were counted once. Together, the top ten hold about 5.4% of the sample. Specimen: peripheral blood, collected 28 days after the second AZD1222 dose. These receptors originate from an adult who received the AZD1222 COVID-19 vaccine.

This clone was detected once. The chain has TRBV30 and TRBJ1-2; TRBD1 matches at 7 bases. The CDR3 sequence is 12 residues long. The germline V gene has CDR1 GTSNPN and CDR2 SVGIG (reference sequence). The CDR3 nucleotides read TGTCGGGGGGACAGTGAATACTATGGCTACACCTTC. Its translation: CRGDSEYYGYTF.

This chain uses TRBV5-6 with TRBJ1-1; D is uncertain. The CDR3 extends over 14 amino acids. Trimming left V 2 bases short and J 1 base short, with 9 bases between. Per the germline V gene, CDR1 is SGHDT and CDR2 is YYEEEE. The CDR3 DNA reads as TGTGCCAGCAGCTTCCCGCACCCGAACACTGAAGCTTTCTTT. Translating gives CASSFPHPNTEAFF.

The chain employs TRBV7-9 and TRBJ2-3, with TRBD2 identical over 8 bases. Trimming at V came to 5 bases and at J to 2 bases, leaving 6 bases not matched to a gene. The CDR3 has 15 amino acids. Germline loops: CDR1 SEHNR, CDR2 FQNEAQ (reference sequence). DNA of the CDR3: TGTGCCAGCAGCGTACTAGCGGTGTTCACAGATACGCAGTATTTT. Translation: CASSVLAVFTDTQYF.

The chain recombines TRBV27 with TRBJ2-6; the D is unclear. CDR1 is MNHEY, CDR2 SMNVEV, per germline (reference sequence). Between the trimmed V and J ends, which lost 7 bases and 4 bases, there was a span of 14 bases. There are 15 residues in the CDR3. CDR3 nucleotides: TGTGCCAGCACCGATGTATGGGGAGGGGCCAACGTCCTGACTTTC. Translating gives CASTDVWGGANVLTF.

This clone has just a few counts. This chain joins TRBV11-2 and TRBJ1-5; weak D call: TRBD1 (6 bases). Germline CDR1 SGHAT, CDR2 FQNNGV. This CDR3 is 13 amino acids long. Trimming pared 2 bases from V and 7 bases from J, leaving 9 bases between. CDR3 DNA sequence: TGTGCCAGCAGCTTATACAGGGAACAGCCCCAGCATTTT. Protein: CASSLYREQPQHF.

The rearrangement joins TRBV3-1 (or the pseudogene TRBV3-2) to TRBJ2-5, with D perhaps assigned TRBD1 or TRBD2 (5 bases each). Germline CDR1 and CDR2: LGHDT and YNNKEL (reference sequence). The CDR3 covers 16 residues. Trimming pared 2 bases from V and 3 bases from J, leaving 16 bases between. The CDR3 loop is CASSQLRDRREETQYF. The CDR3 nucleotides read TGTGCCAGCAGCCAACTTCGGGACCGGCGGGAAGAGACCCAGTACTTC.

This chain uses TRBV18 with TRBJ2-7; 7 nucleotides align to TRBD1. The germline V gene has CDR1 KGHSH and CDR2 LQKENI. The CDR3 contains 15 residues. V lost 8 bases to trimming and J lost 2 bases; unmatched junction nucleotides: 12. The CDR3 bases are TGTGCCAGCCCCCCCCTCTTCGGGACAGCCTACGAGCAGTACTTC. Its protein product is CASPPLFGTAYEQYF.

This clone has only one observation. The chain couples TRBV5-1 to TRBJ1-4; TRBD1 agrees at 7 bases. Germline V gene lookup returns CDR1 SGHRS and CDR2 YFSETQ. Trimming at V came to 4 bases and at J to 7 bases, leaving 10 bases not matched to a gene. The length of the CDR3 is 15 residues. The CDR3, as DNA: TGCGCCAGCAGCCTCCTACAGGGGTTGGGTGAAAAACTGTTTTTT. Translated: CASSLLQGLGEKLFF. Full variable domain (remainder filled in from reference TRBV5-1 and TRBJ1-4): KAGVTQTPRYLIKTRGQQVTLSCSPISGHRSVSWYQQTPGQGLQFLFEYFSETQRNKGNFPGRFSGRQFSNSRSEMNVSTLELGDSALYLCASSLLQGLGEKLFFGSGTQLSVL.

This clone was seen a handful of times. The genes are TRBV27 and TRBJ1-4; D unclear. V was trimmed by 3 bases and J by 4 bases, leaving 12 bases between them. The CDR3 length is 15 residues. Germline lookup yields CDR1 MNHEY and CDR2 SMNVEV (reference sequence). The CDR3 reads CASSFRPAINEKLFF. As DNA, the CDR3 is TGTGCCAGCAGTTTTAGGCCGGCGATTAATGAAAAACTGTTTTTT.

CDR3 in amino acids: CAWTSLSGNTIYF. The CDR3 region has the DNA TGTGCCTGGACATCACTCTCTGGAAACACCATATATTTT. The chain recombines TRBV30 with TRBJ1-3; no definite D call. Germline V gene lookup returns CDR1 GTSNPN and CDR2 SVGIG (reference sequence). This CDR3 region has 13 residues. Trimming removed 4 bases at V and 0 bases at J, with 7 bases between.

The chain carries TRBV5-4 and TRBJ1-4, with D perhaps TRBD1 (5 bases). Trimming removed 7 bases at V and 3 bases at J, with 13 bases between. Germline V CDR1 and CDR2: SGHNT, YYREEE (reference sequence). The CDR3 extends over 14 amino acids. For the CDR3, the DNA is TGTGCCAGCTCCTCCTGGGGACCTAATGAAAAACTGTTTTTT. This encodes CASSSWGPNEKLFF.

This clone has only one observation. The V call is TRBV6-5, the J call TRBJ2-2; D unclear. This CDR3 comprises 12 residues. Looked up from germline, CDR1 is MNHEY and CDR2 is SVGAGI. Deletions cut 4 bases from V and 5 bases from J, with 5 bases between. The CDR3 coding sequence is TGTGCCAGCAGTTCGGCGACCGGGGAGCTGTTTTTT. Its protein is CASSSATGELFF.

The chain recombines TRBV6-5 with TRBJ1-6; no clear D gene. The V gene lost 8 bases and the J gene lost 9 bases, with 14 bases spanning the gap. This CDR3 contains 13 residues. The germline V gene encodes CDR1 MNHEY and CDR2 SVGAGI. The CDR3 DNA follows: TGTGCCAGCGGTTCCTATACCGGTTCACCCCTCCACTTT. Its protein is CASGSYTGSPLHF.

In this sample, this clone turned up a few times. This chain joins TRBV10-1 and TRBJ2-7; D not certain. Trimming removed 2 bases at V and 0 bases at J, with 11 bases between. The CDR3 is 15 residues long. Germline values: CDR1 WNHNN, CDR2 SYGVQD (reference sequence). CDR3 residues: CASSERPALSYEQYF. CDR3 nucleotides: TGCGCCAGCAGTGAGAGGCCAGCTCTCTCCTACGAGCAGTACTTC.

The rearrangement uses TRBV7-8 and TRBJ2-5; D gene uncertain. The germline V gene encodes CDR1 SGHVS and CDR2 FQNEAQ. The CDR3 contains 13 residues. The V end was cut by 2 bases, the J end by 5 bases, with 9 bases between. The CDR3 nucleotides read TGTGCCAGCAGCTTAAGGCTCGCGGAGACCCAGTACTTC. It is translated as CASSLRLAETQYF.